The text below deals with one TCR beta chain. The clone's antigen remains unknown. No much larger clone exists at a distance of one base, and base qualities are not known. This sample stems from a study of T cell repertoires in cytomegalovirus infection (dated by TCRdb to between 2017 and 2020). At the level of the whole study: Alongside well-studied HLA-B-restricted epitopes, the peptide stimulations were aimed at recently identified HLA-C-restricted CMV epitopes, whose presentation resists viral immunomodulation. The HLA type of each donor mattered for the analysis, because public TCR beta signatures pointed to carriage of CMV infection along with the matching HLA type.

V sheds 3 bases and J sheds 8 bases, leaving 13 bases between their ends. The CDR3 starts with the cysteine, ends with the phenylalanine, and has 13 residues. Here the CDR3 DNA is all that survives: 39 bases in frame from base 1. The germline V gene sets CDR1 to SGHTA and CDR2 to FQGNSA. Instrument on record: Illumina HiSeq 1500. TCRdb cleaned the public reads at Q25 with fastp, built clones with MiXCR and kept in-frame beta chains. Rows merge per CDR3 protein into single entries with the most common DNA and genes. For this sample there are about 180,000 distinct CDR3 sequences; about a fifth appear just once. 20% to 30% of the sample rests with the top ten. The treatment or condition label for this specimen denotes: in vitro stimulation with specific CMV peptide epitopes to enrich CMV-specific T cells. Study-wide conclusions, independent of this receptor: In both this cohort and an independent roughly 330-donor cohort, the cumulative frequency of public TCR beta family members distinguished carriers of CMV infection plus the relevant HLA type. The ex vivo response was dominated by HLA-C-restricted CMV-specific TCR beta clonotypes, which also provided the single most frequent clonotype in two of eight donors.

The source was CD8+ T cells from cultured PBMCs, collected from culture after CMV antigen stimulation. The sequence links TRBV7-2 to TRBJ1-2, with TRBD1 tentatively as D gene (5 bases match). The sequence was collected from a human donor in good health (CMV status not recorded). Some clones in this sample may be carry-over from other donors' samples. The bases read TGTGCCAGCAGCTTCGGAGGGGAGGGAGGCTACACCTTC. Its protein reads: CASSFGGEGGYTF.